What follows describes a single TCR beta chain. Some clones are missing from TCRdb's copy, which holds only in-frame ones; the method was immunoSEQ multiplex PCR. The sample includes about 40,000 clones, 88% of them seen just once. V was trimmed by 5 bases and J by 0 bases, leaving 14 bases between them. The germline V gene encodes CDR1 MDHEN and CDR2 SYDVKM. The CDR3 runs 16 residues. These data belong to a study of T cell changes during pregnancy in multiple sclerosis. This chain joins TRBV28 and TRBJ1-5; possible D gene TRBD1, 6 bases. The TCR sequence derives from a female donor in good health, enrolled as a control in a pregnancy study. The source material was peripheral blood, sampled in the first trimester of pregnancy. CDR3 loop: CASSLGDKISNQPQHF. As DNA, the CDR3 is TGTGCCAGCAGTCTCGGGGACAAAATTAGCAATCAGCCCCAGCATTTT.